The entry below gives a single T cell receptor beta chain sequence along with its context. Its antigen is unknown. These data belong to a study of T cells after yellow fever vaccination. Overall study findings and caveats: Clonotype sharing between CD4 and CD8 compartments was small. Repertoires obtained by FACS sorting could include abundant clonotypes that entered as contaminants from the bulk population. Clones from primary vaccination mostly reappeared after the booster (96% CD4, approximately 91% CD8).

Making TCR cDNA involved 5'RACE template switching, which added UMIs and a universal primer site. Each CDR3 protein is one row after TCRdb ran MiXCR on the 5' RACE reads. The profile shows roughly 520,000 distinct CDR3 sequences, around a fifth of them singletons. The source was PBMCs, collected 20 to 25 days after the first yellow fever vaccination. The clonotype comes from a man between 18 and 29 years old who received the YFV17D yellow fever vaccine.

The CDR3 loop is CAISTSGGAPDTQYF. The DNA of the CDR3 is TGTGCCATCAGTACTAGCGGGGGGGCCCCAGATACGCAGTATTTT. The chain joins TRBV10-3 to TRBJ2-3; TRBD2 aligns across 13 bases. Per the germline V gene, CDR1 is ENHRY and CDR2 is SYGVKD. The CDR3 runs to 15 residues. Trimming took 5 bases from V and 4 from J; bases not matched to a gene: 3.